These T cell receptor beta chains were read from a single sample in a study of blood T cell repertoires in COVID-19. Libraries were prepared by immunoSEQ multiplex PCR; TCRdb keeps only in-frame clonotypes and omits some of them. The sample lists some 200,000 clones, about four fifths seen once, with about 3% in the top ten. The specimen sequenced was peripheral blood. These receptors were taken from a young woman who had recovered from COVID-19. Both conserved end residues are part of each CDR3. The order of the fields is clone size, V gene, D gene, J gene, CDR3 DNA, CDR3 protein. D genes are given only for firm matches. Rows may omit the clone size; those that give it use once, few, many or a size class.

-	TRBV5-1	-	TRBJ2-3	TGCGCCAGCAGCCCCTGGACAGCCGACTTCACAGATACGCAGTATTTT	CASSPWTADFTDTQYF
-	TRBV4-1	TRBD1	TRBJ2-1	TGCGCCAGCAGCCAAGGCCGGGACAGGTATTACAATGAGCAGTTCTTC	CASSQGRDRYYNEQFF
-	TRBV15	TRBD1	TRBJ1-1	TGTGCCACCAGCGGGGGACAGCCGGCTTTCTTT	CATSGGQPAFF
-	TRBV27	-	TRBJ2-3	TGTGCCAGCAGTTTATACCTGCCAGGGTTCACAGATACGCAGTATTTT	CASSLYLPGFTDTQYF
once	TRBV10-3	TRBD2	TRBJ2-7	TGTGCCAGCACTAGCGGGAGCTCCTACGAGCAGTACTTC	CASTSGSSYEQYF
-	TRBV27	TRBD2	TRBJ2-7	TGTGCCAGCTGGGGGGAGGGCCCCTACGAGCAGTACTTC	CASWGEGPYEQYF
once	TRBV10-3	-	TRBJ1-6	TGTGCCAACGGGGTTTCAAATAATTCACCCCTCCACTTT	CANGVSNNSPLHF
-	TRBV5-1	-	TRBJ2-5	TGCGCCAGCAGTTTCGGCGGGCTCCAAGAGACCCAGTACTTC	CASSFGGLQETQYF
-	TRBV9	TRBD1	TRBJ2-7	TGTGCCAGCGCAACCGGGACAGGGGGCTACGAGCAGTACTTC	CASATGTGGYEQYF
-	TRBV28	TRBD2	TRBJ2-4	TGTGCCAGCAGTTTAATCGGGACTAGCGGGAGGGCCATCCACATTCAGTACTTC	CASSLIGTSGRAIHIQYF
few	TRBV6-5	TRBD1	TRBJ1-5	TGTGCCAGCAATCCTACCTGGACAGGGGATCAGCCCCAGCATTTT	CASNPTWTGDQPQHF
-	TRBV2	TRBD1	TRBJ2-1	TGTGCCAGCAGCGGGACAGGGGGAGATGAGCAGTTCTTC	CASSGTGGDEQFF
-	TRBV7-2	TRBD1	TRBJ2-7	TGTGCCAGCATCCCGGACAGGTCTTCCTACGAGCAGTACTTC	CASIPDRSSYEQYF
-	TRBV7-9	-	TRBJ2-1	TGTGCCAGCACCCCGCCTCAGTTCTCCTACAATGAGCAGTTCTTC	CASTPPQFSYNEQFF
-	TRBV30	-	TRBJ1-1	TGTGCCTGGAGACAGCTGAACACTGAAGCTTTCTTT	CAWRQLNTEAFF
-	TRBV28	TRBD1	TRBJ2-7	TGTGCCAGCACCGCTACAGGGGGTTTCGGCTACGAGCAGTACTTC	CASTATGGFGYEQYF
-	TRBV28	-	TRBJ1-6	TGTGCCAGCAGTCAAGCCCGGTTCGGGAGCTCCTATAATTCACCCCTCCACTTT	CASSQARFGSSYNSPLHF
-	TRBV7-3	-	TRBJ2-1	TGTGCCAGCAGCTTTTCCGGGAACTACAATGAGCAGTTCTTC	CASSFSGNYNEQFF
-	TRBV6-5	-	TRBJ2-7	TGTGCCAGCAGTTACTCGGCGGGACTTGGGATGAACGAGCAGTACTTC	CASSYSAGLGMNEQYF
-	TRBV7-2	-	TRBJ2-7	TGTGCCAGCAGCTTAGGGGCCGACCCGGGATCCTACGAGCAGTACTTC	CASSLGADPGSYEQYF
-	TRBV10-3	-	TRBJ2-5	TGTGCCATCAGTGAGTTAAACGAGGAGACCCAGTACTTC	CAISELNEETQYF
-	TRBV9	TRBD2	TRBJ2-7	TGTGCCAGCAGCGTGGGACTAGCGGTGAACGAGCAGTACTTC	CASSVGLAVNEQYF
-	TRBV28	TRBD2	TRBJ2-1	TGTGCCAGCAGTTTTTATGAATACCGGGGAGGGCCGGTGGCGAATGAGCAGTTCTTC	CASSFYEYRGGPVANEQFF
-	TRBV3-1/TRBV3-2	-	TRBJ2-7	TGTGCCAGCAGCCAAGACGGGGAGTGGAGCCCCTACGAGCAGTACTTC	CASSQDGEWSPYEQYF
few	TRBV28	-	TRBJ1-5	TGTGCCAGCAGTTTATCGCGCAGGGAAAGCAATCAGCCCCAGCATTTT	CASSLSRRESNQPQHF
-	TRBV7-2	-	TRBJ1-2	TGTGCCAGCAGCTCGACTGGGAACTATGGCTACACCTTC	CASSSTGNYGYTF
few	TRBV28	TRBD1	TRBJ1-2	TGTGCCAGCAGCCTGGACAGGCCTAACTATGGCTACACCTTC	CASSLDRPNYGYTF
-	TRBV6-5	-	TRBJ2-7	TGTGCCAGCAGCTGGAGCGGAGTCTACGAGCAGTACTTC	CASSWSGVYEQYF
-	TRBV5-1	-	TRBJ1-2	TGCGCCAGCAGACCCTCGACCGCGGACTATGGCTACACCTTC	CASRPSTADYGYTF
once	TRBV7-3	TRBD2	TRBJ2-1	TGTGCCAGCAGCTTAACAATAGGGACTAGCGGCTACAATGAGCAGTTCTTC	CASSLTIGTSGYNEQFF
-	TRBV7-6	-	TRBJ1-3	TGTGCCAGCAGCCCGAACAGTAACTCTGGAAACACCATATATTTT	CASSPNSNSGNTIYF
once	TRBV7-6	TRBD1	TRBJ2-7	TGTGCCAGCAGCTTAAGGCCGCCGAGACAGGGGAAGGACGAGCAGTACTTC	CASSLRPPRQGKDEQYF
-	TRBV9	-	TRBJ1-5	TGTGCCAGCAGCGTAGGATGGGGCCAGCCCCAGCATTTT	CASSVGWGQPQHF
-	TRBV21-1	-	TRBJ2-1	TGTGCCAGCAGCAAAGAGTCACAGGGGGCCTACAATGAGCAGTTCTTC	CASSKESQGAYNEQFF
few	TRBV19	TRBD1	TRBJ2-7	TGTGCCAGTAGTTTGGACAGGACCTACGAGCAGTACTTC	CASSLDRTYEQYF
-	TRBV18	TRBD1	TRBJ2-3	TGTGCCAGCTCACCGACAGGGGGTCCCACAGATACGCAGTATTTT	CASSPTGGPTDTQYF
-	TRBV28	TRBD2	TRBJ2-1	TGTGCCTCCCAGGGAGCGGGAGGGCCCGTGGACGAGCAGTTCTTC	CASQGAGGPVDEQFF
-	TRBV27	TRBD2	TRBJ2-4	TGTGCCAGCAGTTCGAGCGGGAGGGCTTATCGAAACATTCAGTACTTC	CASSSSGRAYRNIQYF
-	TRBV20-1	-	TRBJ1-3	TGCAGTGCTAGTTCAGGGGCTGGAAACACCATATATTTT	CSASSGAGNTIYF
-	TRBV5-1	-	TRBJ2-7	TGCGCCAGCAGCTTGGGGACAGTAGTTGGAGAGCAGTACTTC	CASSLGTVVGEQYF
-	TRBV3-1/TRBV3-2	TRBD2	TRBJ2-1	TGTGCCAGCCAGGAGCGGGGGCGAGGTAATGAGCAGTTCTTC	CASQERGRGNEQFF
-	TRBV19	-	TRBJ2-5	TGTGCCAGTAGTTGGGCTATACAAGAGACCCAGTACTTC	CASSWAIQETQYF
-	TRBV7-9	TRBD2	TRBJ2-1	TGTGCCAGCAGCTCCGGACTAGGTGAGCAGTTCTTC	CASSSGLGEQFF
-	TRBV6-5	-	TRBJ2-7	TGTGCCAGCACCCTCGGGTTGGGTCTCGAGCAGTACTTC	CASTLGLGLEQYF
-	TRBV28	-	TRBJ1-2	TGTGGCACAGGGACTAACTATGGCTACACCTTC	CGTGTNYGYTF
-	TRBV24-1	TRBD1	TRBJ1-3	TGTGCCCCCTACTACTACCGGGACAGGTTCTCTGGAAACACCATATATTTT	CAPYYYRDRFSGNTIYF
-	TRBV30	-	TRBJ2-3	TGTGCCTGGTCTTCCGGGGTGAGCACAGATACGCAGTATTTT	CAWSSGVSTDTQYF
few	TRBV11-2	-	TRBJ1-4	TGTGCCAGCAGCTTAGAACAGGAAAAACTGTTTTTT	CASSLEQEKLFF
once	TRBV5-1	-	TRBJ2-7	TGCGCCAGCAGCCTTGGACAGAACTCCTACGAGCAGTACTTC	CASSLGQNSYEQYF
-	TRBV11-2	-	TRBJ1-5	TGTGCCAGCAGCGGCTCACAGGGAGGGGGCAATCAGCCCCAGCATTTT	CASSGSQGGGNQPQHF
-	TRBV7-3	-	TRBJ2-3	TGTGCCAGCAGCTCCCAAGGTGGTAGCGGAAGCGCAGATACGCAGTATTTT	CASSSQGGSGSADTQYF
-	TRBV28	-	TRBJ1-5	TGTGCCAGCAGTCCTCCCACAGGGAATCAGCCCCAGCATTTT	CASSPPTGNQPQHF
-	TRBV27	TRBD1	TRBJ1-1	TGTGCCAGCAGTGCCTCGGGACAGGGGCCGGAGGCTTTCTTT	CASSASGQGPEAFF
-	TRBV28	-	TRBJ1-5	TGTGCCAGCAGTTGGACTTCCAATCAGCCCCAGCATTTT	CASSWTSNQPQHF
once	TRBV10-2	TRBD1	TRBJ1-5	TGCGCCAGCGGGTCGGGACAGGGCGGCAATCAGCCCCAGCATTTT	CASGSGQGGNQPQHF
-	TRBV2	-	TRBJ2-2	TGTGCCAGCAGTAGAACAACGAACACCGGGGAGCTGTTTTTT	CASSRTTNTGELFF
-	TRBV30	TRBD2	TRBJ2-2	TGTGCCTGGAGTGGACTAGCGGGAGCCCAAGTCGGGGAGCTGTTTTTT	CAWSGLAGAQVGELFF
-	TRBV5-4	-	TRBJ1-1	TGTGCCAGCAGCTTGCAGGGGATGAACACTGAAGCTTTCTTT	CASSLQGMNTEAFF